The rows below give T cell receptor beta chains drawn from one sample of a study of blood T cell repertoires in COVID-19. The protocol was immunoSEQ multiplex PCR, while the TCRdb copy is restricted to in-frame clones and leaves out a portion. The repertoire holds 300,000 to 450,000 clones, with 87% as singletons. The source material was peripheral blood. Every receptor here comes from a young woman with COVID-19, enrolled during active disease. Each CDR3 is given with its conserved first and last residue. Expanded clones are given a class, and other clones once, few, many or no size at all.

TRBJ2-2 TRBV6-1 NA CASSESQGWELFF
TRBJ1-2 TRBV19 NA CASSIRKGANYGYTF
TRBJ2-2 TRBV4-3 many CASSRTSGNTGELFF
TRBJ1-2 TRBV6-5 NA CASSYLGQGVNYGYTF
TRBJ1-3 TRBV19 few CASSGSQGNTIYF
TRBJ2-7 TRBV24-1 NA CATSDGRQGGIYEQYF
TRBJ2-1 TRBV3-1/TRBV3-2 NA CASSRAGEQFF
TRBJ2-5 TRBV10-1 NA CASSETAGGTQYF
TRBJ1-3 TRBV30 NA CAWSVPVFSGNTIYF
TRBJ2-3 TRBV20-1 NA CSAAATTQYF
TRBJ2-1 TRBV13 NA CASSLAGGPREQFF
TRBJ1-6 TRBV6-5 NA CASSAVSSYNSPLHF
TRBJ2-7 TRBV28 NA CASGITYEQYF
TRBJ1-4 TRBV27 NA CASSPRQGGEKLFF
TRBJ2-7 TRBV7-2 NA CASSLTAGQLNEQYF
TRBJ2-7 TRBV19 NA CASSFGTGVSYEQYF
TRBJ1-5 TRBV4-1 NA CASSHVTGGRNQPQHF
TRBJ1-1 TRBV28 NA CASSPTGLIEAFF
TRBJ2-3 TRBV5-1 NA CASSLTSGSTDTQYF
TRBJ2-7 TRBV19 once CASSARTSGLSEQYF
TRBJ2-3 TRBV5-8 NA CASSPLDTQYF
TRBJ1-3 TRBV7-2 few CASSLSQGARSGNTIYF
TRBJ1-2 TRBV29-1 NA CSVTGTGPNYGYTF
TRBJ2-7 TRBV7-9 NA CASSLVQVSYEQYF
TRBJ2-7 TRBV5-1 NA CASSFGLLYEQYF
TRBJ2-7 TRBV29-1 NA CSVVPLGPYYEQYF
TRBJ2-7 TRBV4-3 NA CASSQEAHRSYEQYF
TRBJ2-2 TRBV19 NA CASSIGRGPTNTGELFF
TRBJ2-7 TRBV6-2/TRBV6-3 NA CASSPRGQGRGEQYF
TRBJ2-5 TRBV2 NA CASKSGQGVETQYF
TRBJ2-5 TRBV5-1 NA CASRPTSGEETQYF
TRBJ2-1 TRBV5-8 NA CASSPGQVQFF
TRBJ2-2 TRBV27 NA CASRTGHPGELFF
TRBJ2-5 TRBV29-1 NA CSVLTGGSETQYF
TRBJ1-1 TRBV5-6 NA CASSVTPNTEAFF
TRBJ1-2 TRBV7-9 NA CASSLSAGKGLYGYTF
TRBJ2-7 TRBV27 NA CASRERAVSSYEQYF
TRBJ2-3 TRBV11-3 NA CASSPNDLGPLNF
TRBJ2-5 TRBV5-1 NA CASSLPTGAETQYF
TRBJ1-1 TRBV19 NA CASTRSGTGNTEAFF
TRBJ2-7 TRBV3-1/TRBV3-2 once CASSLAGVNEQYF
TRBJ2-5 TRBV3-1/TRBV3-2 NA CASSSPGLAAMGGETQYF
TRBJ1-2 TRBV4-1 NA CASSQDRDRGQFLPHYGYTF
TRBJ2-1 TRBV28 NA CASSPQGTGEGNEQFF
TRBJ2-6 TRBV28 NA CASSAPRQGAGANVLTF
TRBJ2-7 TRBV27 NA CASSPRGAPYEQYF
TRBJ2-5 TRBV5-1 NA CASSGEVLEETQYF
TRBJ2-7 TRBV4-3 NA CASSQGKTGKDEQYF